One sample yielded the 25 T cell receptor beta chains listed below, sequenced in a study of T cell repertoires in cytomegalovirus infection. MiXCR was run by TCRdb on the reads, yielding one entry per CDR3 protein. There are around 440,000 distinct CDR3 sequences in the sample; around 10% occur only once, and 10% to 13% lies in the top ten. The sequenced material came from PBMCs. These receptors were taken from a human donor in good health (CMV status not recorded). Some clones in this sample may be carry-over from other donors' samples.

This clonotype was seen more than once but under ten times. The chain employs TRBV6-1 and TRBJ2-1, with D possibly called TRBD1 or TRBD2 (5 bases each). This CDR3 has 14 residues. V dropped 3 bases and J dropped 6 bases, with 12 bases sitting between them. Germline CDR1 reads MNHNS; CDR2 reads SASEGT. The CDR3 is CASSEWGAGNEQFF. The CDR3 DNA follows: TGTGCCAGCAGTGAGTGGGGCGCGGGCAATGAGCAGTTCTTC.

This clonotype showed up many times. This rearrangement joins TRBV28 to TRBJ2-7; maybe TRBD1 (7 bases). The CDR3 covers 14 residues. Deletions cut 7 bases from V and 9 bases from J, with 22 bases between. Germline loops: CDR1 MDHEN, CDR2 SYDVKM. DNA for the CDR3: TGTGCCAGCACCCTGGGGGGACAGATCCAAGGGCAGTACTTC. This translates into CASTLGGQIQGQYF.

Worth noting for this clonotype: A read error may produce the germline difference seen at one junction end. The V gene is TRBV5-3, the J gene TRBJ1-5; D is undetermined. TRBV5-3 is an ORF, with its function uncertain. This CDR3 spans 14 amino acids. CDR3 sequence (DNA): TGTGCCAGCAGCTTGTTCGGGGAAAATCAGCCCCAGCATTTT. Translating gives CASSLFGENQPQHF.

This clonotype was seen a handful of times. The chain recombines TRBV24-1 with TRBJ2-2; 7 positions agree with TRBD1. V lost 5 bases to trimming and J lost 5 bases; unmatched junction nucleotides: 7. The CDR3 covers 15 residues. Germline-derived CDR1 and CDR2 are KGHDR and SFDVKD. CDR3 in DNA: TGTGCCACCAGTGGACAGGGCCCCCTTACCGGGGAGCTGTTTTTT. Amino acid sequence: CATSGQGPLTGELFF.

As concerns this clonotype: A read error is possible here, since a much larger clone lies one base away. The V gene is TRBV19, the J gene TRBJ1-1; a possible D gene is TRBD1 (6 bases). V dropped 9 bases and J dropped 4 bases, with 12 bases sitting between them. Germline V gives CDR1 LNHDA, CDR2 SQIVND (reference sequence). The CDR3 is made up of 12 amino acids. CDR3 region: CASEGGITEAFF. DNA for the CDR3: TGTGCCAGCGAGGGGGGGATCACTGAAGCTTTCTTT.

V usage is TRBV20-1 and J usage is TRBJ2-2, with a tentative D call TRBD1 (5 bases). This CDR3 region has 13 residues. The germline gives CDR1 DFQATT, CDR2 SNEGSKA (reference sequence). Trimming removed 5 bases from V and 1 base from J, with 8 bases in between. DNA of the CDR3: TGCAGTGCTCCGACAGTGAACACCGGGGAGCTGTTTTTT. Its protein product is CSAPTVNTGELFF.

The chain uses TRBV5-4 and TRBJ2-1, with 10 positions matching TRBD1. The CDR3 consists of 15 residues. The germline CDR1 and CDR2 sequences are SGHNT and YYREEE (reference sequence). V trimming: 4 bases; J trimming: 7 bases; junction bases outside the gene matches: 8. The DNA for the CDR3 is TGTGCCAGCAGCCCGATTGACAGGGGGCGAAATGAGCAGTTCTTC. It specifies CASSPIDRGRNEQFF.

In this sample, this clonotype turned up many times. This chain connects TRBV29-1 to TRBJ2-1, with 8 bases identical to TRBD2. The V gene's germline CDR1 is SQVTM and CDR2 ANQGSEA. The junction had 6 bases not matched to a gene; V was cut back by 6 bases and J by 8 bases. CDR3 length equals 12 residues. CDR3 bases: TGCAGCGTCACGAATAGCGGGGATGAGCAGTTCTTC. Amino acid sequence: CSVTNSGDEQFF.

The CDR3 DNA reads as TGCAGCGTTGTGACGAGACTCGCCGGTACTGAAGCTTTCTTT. Translation: CSVVTRLAGTEAFF. The rearrangement joins TRBV29-1 to TRBJ1-1; D is unresolved. The CDR3 is 14 amino acids. Deletions cut 4 bases from V and 5 bases from J, with 17 bases between. The germline CDR1 and CDR2 sequences are SQVTM and ANQGSEA.

In this sample, this clonotype turned up many times. The V and J genes are TRBV11-2 and TRBJ2-7; D unresolved. Germline lookup yields CDR1 SGHAT and CDR2 FQNNGV. V lost 2 bases and J lost 3, with 17 bases in between. CDR3 length: 16 residues. CDR3 protein: CASSLSQPGPIYEQYF. In DNA, the CDR3 is TGTGCCAGCAGCTTAAGTCAGCCTGGACCCATCTACGAGCAGTACTTC.

In regard to this clonotype: This may be a read error: a much more frequent sequence differs by one nucleotide. The chain carries TRBV10-3 and TRBJ2-4; D tentatively reads TRBD1 or TRBD2 (5 bases each). Germline CDR1 is ENHRY and CDR2 is SYGVKD. There are 13 residues in the CDR3. This CDR3 reads CAVSDRDGNIQYF. In nucleotides, the CDR3 is TGTGCCGTCAGTGATCGGGACGGAAACATTCAGTACTTC.

This clonotype was counted only a few times. V and J are TRBV30 and TRBJ2-3; the match to TRBD1 covers 11 bases. This CDR3 has 15 amino acids. Germline V CDR1 and CDR2: GTSNPN, SVGIG (reference sequence). The V and J ends lost 0 bases and 3 bases, in that order; junction bases with no gene match: 2. This CDR3 reads CAWSVGTGGTDTQYF. The CDR3 DNA sequence: TGTGCCTGGAGTGTAGGGACAGGGGGAACAGATACGCAGTATTTT.

This clonotype has at least ten counts. The rearrangement links TRBV28 to TRBJ2-1; D call uncertain. Germline V gene lookup returns CDR1 MDHEN and CDR2 SYDVKM. This CDR3 is 14 amino acids long. The V end was cut by 5 bases, the J end by 9 bases, with 17 bases between. As DNA, the CDR3 is TGTGCCAGCAGTCTAACCCCCCGACCGATTGAGCAGTTCTTC. Translation gives CASSLTPRPIEQFF.

This clonotype was seen at least ten times. This chain uses TRBV29-1 with TRBJ1-2; no clear D gene. Germline V CDR1 and CDR2: SQVTM, ANQGSEA. Trimming took 0 bases from V and 8 from J, leaving 13 bases between them. CDR3 length: 13 residues. Written as DNA, the CDR3 is TGCAGCGTTGAAGACGCCGTGTCGGGAGGCTACACCTTC. Protein product: CSVEDAVSGGYTF.

This clonotype appeared many times. The chain has TRBV27 and TRBJ2-3; possibly TRBD2 for D (6 bases). Germline values: CDR1 MNHEY, CDR2 SMNVEV (reference sequence). The CDR3 has 16 amino acids. V was cut by 6 bases and J by 4 bases, with 20 bases left in between. The CDR3: CASRATWGEVSDTQYF. CDR3 sequence (DNA): TGTGCCAGCAGGGCCACGTGGGGGGAGGTTTCAGATACGCAGTATTTT.

CDR3 DNA: TGCAGTGCTAGAAGGGGGGCTAGCGGCCAAGAGACCCAGTACTTC. This translates into CSARRGASGQETQYF. The V gene is TRBV20-1, the J gene TRBJ2-5, with D possibly being TRBD2 (7 bases). The CDR3 runs to 15 residues. V lost 2 bases to trimming and J lost 1 base, with 14 bases between them. CDR1 DFQATT and CDR2 SNEGSKA come from the germline V gene (reference sequence).

This clonotype was detected many times. The CDR3 loop is CASSVSGTSDFYNEQFF. CDR3 DNA: TGCGCCAGCAGCGTCTCCGGGACTAGCGACTTCTACAATGAGCAGTTCTTC. The J gene is TRBJ2-1, the V gene TRBV5-1, with TRBD2 matching 10 bases. The CDR3 consists of 17 residues. The trim removed 4 bases at V and 3 bases at J, leaving 10 bases unmatched. The germline V gene has CDR1 SGHRS and CDR2 YFSETQ.

This clonotype was found a few times. The chain couples TRBV20-1 to TRBJ2-1; 8 bases fit TRBD2. The germline V gene has CDR1 DFQATT and CDR2 SNEGSKA (reference sequence). The V gene end was trimmed by 3 bases and the J gene end by 7 bases; junction bases not matched to a gene: 2. This CDR3 has 12 amino acids. CDR3 residues: CSASGGANEQFF. The CDR3 DNA is TGCAGTGCTAGCGGGGGGGCGAATGAGCAGTTCTTC.

The CDR3 sequence: CSANFPPKREQYF. The CDR3 nucleotides read TGCAGTGCTAACTTCCCCCCTAAGAGGGAGCAGTACTTC. The genes are TRBV20-1 and TRBJ2-7; D is uncertain. CDR3 length: 13 residues. Trimming removed 4 bases at V and 7 bases at J, with 17 bases between. The germline V gene has CDR1 DFQATT and CDR2 SNEGSKA (reference sequence).

The rearrangement joins TRBV2 to TRBJ1-4, with D possibly TRBD1 on 5 matching bases. The CDR3 runs to 13 residues. CDR1 is SNHLY, CDR2 FYNNEI, per germline. Trimming removed 7 bases at V and 7 bases at J, with 13 bases between. The CDR3 bases are TGTGCCAGCATCCTGACAGAGAGTGAAAAACTGTTTTTT. This translates into CASILTESEKLFF.

This clonotype was found many times. The J gene is TRBJ1-1, the V gene TRBV7-3; D unresolved. The germline V gene has CDR1 SGHTA and CDR2 FQGTGA. The V end was cut by 1 base, the J end by 6 bases, with 9 bases between. The CDR3 has 13 amino acids. In nucleotides, the CDR3 is TGTGCCAGCAGCTTAAAGGGTGCAGCTGAAGCTTTCTTT. Protein: CASSLKGAAEAFF.

This clonotype has ten or more counts. This chain uses TRBV2 with TRBJ1-4; D remains ambiguous. The germline gives CDR1 SNHLY, CDR2 FYNNEI. V lost 3 bases and J 7 bases, leaving 6 bases between the germline ends. The CDR3 runs to 12 residues. The CDR3 bases are TGTGCCAGCAGTGACAGACCTGAAAAACTGTTTTTT. Translating it yields CASSDRPEKLFF.

This clonotype was counted at least ten times. The rearrangement links TRBV19 to TRBJ2-1; 8 nucleotides match TRBD2. With V trimmed by 4 bases and J by 0 bases, 5 bases remained unmatched. The germline V gene encodes CDR1 LNHDA and CDR2 SQIVND (reference sequence). This CDR3 has 16 amino acids. The CDR3 DNA sequence: TGTGCCAGTAGTAACTTAGCGGGGAACTCCTACAATGAGCAGTTCTTC. It translates to CASSNLAGNSYNEQFF.

The chain recombines TRBV5-1 with TRBJ1-2; 10 nucleotides align to TRBD1. The CDR3 covers 13 residues. Germline-derived CDR1 and CDR2 are SGHRS and YFSETQ. With 5 bases clipped from V and 6 bases from J, the junction kept 4 bases outside the gene matches. DNA for the CDR3: TGCGCCAGCAGGACGGGACAGGGGAATGGCTACACCTTC. It codes for CASRTGQGNGYTF. Together with reference TRBV5-1 and TRBJ1-2, the CDR3 gives the full variable domain: KAGVTQTPRYLIKTRGQQVTLSCSPISGHRSVSWYQQTPGQGLQFLFEYFSETQRNKGNFPGRFSGRQFSNSRSEMNVSTLELGDSALYLCASRTGQGNGYTFGSGTRLTVV.

This clonotype was found a few times. The CDR3 DNA sequence: TGTGCCAGCAGTGAAGTCCCGTGGGTGTTCTCCTACAATGAGCAGTTCTTC. It encodes CASSEVPWVFSYNEQFF. The rearrangement uses TRBV2 and TRBJ2-1, with D unresolved. This CDR3 spans 17 amino acids. Trimming shortened V by 1 base and J by 0 bases, and 13 bases separated the two germline ends. The germline V gene encodes CDR1 SNHLY and CDR2 FYNNEI. Filled out from reference TRBV2 and TRBJ2-1, the complete variable domain reads EPEVTQTPSHQVTQMGQEVILRCVPISNHLYFYWYRQILGQKVEFLVSFYNNEISEKSEIFDDQFSVERPDGSNFTLKIRSTKLEDSAMYFCASSEVPWVFSYNEQFFGPGTRLTVL.